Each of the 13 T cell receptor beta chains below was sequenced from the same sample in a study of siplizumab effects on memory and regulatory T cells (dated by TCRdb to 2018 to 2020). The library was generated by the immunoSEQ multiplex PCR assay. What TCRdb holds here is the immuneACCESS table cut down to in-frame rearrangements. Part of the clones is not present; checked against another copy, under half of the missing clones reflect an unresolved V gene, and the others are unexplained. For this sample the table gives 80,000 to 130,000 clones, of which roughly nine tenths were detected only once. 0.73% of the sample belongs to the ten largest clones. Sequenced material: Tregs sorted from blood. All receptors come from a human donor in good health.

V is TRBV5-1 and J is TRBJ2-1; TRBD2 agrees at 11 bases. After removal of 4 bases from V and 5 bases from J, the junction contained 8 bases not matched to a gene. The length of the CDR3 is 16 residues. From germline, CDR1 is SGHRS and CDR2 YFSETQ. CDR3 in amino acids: CASSRSGTSGDNEQFF. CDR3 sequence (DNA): TGCGCCAGCAGCCGATCTGGGACTAGCGGAGACAATGAGCAGTTCTTC.

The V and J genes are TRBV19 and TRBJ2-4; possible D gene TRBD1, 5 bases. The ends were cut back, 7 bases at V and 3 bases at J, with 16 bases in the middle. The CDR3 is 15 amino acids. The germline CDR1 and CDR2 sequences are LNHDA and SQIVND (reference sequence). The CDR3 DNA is TGTGCCAGTACACCCCAGGGCTGGATCAAAAACATTCAGTACTTC. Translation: CASTPQGWIKNIQYF.

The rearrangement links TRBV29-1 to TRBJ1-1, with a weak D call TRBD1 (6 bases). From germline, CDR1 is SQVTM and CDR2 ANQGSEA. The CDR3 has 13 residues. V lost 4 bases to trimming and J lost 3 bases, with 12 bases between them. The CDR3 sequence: CSVADSYYTEAFF. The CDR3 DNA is TGCAGCGTTGCGGACAGCTACTACACTGAAGCTTTCTTT.

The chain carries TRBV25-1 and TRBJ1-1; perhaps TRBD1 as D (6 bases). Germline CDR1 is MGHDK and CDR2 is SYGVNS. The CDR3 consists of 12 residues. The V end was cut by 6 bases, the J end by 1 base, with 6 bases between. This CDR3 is CASRGANTEAFF. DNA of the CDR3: TGTGCCAGCAGGGGGGCGAACACTGAAGCTTTCTTT.

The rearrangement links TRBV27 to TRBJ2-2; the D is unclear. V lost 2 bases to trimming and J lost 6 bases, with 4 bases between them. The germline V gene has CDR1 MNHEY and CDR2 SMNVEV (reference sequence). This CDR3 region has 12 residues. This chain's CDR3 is CASSLPPGELFF. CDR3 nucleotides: TGTGCCAGCAGTTTACCGCCCGGGGAGCTGTTTTTT.

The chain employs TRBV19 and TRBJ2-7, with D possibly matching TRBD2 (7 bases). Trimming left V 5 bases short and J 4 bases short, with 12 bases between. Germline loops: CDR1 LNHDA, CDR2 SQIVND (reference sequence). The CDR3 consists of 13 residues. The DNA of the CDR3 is TGTGCCAGTAGTCTGAGGGGGGGATACGAGCAGTACTTC. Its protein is CASSLRGGYEQYF.

CDR3 nucleotides: TGCAGCGCGAGAGGAAGGGGCGCGAACACCGGGGAGCTGTTTTTT. It specifies CSARGRGANTGELFF. The rearrangement joins TRBV29-1 to TRBJ2-2; tentative D call: TRBD1 (5 bases). V lost 7 bases to trimming and J lost 0 bases, with 15 bases between them. This CDR3 is built from 15 residues. The germline CDR1 and CDR2 sequences are SQVTM and ANQGSEA.

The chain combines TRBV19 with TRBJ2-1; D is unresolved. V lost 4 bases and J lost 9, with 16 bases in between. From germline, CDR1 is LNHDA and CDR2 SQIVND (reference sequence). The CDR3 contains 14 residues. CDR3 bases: TGTGCCAGTAGTAGCCGTCATGCTGTCGGTGAGCAGTTCTTC. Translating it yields CASSSRHAVGEQFF.

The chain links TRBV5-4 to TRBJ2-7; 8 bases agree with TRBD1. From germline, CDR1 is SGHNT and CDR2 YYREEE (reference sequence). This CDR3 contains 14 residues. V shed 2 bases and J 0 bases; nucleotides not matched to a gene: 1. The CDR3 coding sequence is TGTGCCAGCAGCTTCGGACAGGGCTCCTACGAGCAGTACTTC. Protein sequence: CASSFGQGSYEQYF.

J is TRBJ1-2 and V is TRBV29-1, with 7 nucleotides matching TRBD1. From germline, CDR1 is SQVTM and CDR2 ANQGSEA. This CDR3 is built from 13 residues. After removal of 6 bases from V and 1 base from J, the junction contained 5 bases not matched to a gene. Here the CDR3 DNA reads TGCAGCGTCCTTCGGGACAGTAACTATGGCTACACCTTC. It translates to CSVLRDSNYGYTF.

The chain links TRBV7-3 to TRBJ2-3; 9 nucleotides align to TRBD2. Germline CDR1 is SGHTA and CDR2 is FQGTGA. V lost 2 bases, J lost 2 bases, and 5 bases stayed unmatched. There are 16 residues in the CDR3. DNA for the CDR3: TGTGCCAGCAGCTTAGTAGCGGGGGTAGACACAGATACGCAGTATTTT. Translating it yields CASSLVAGVDTDTQYF.

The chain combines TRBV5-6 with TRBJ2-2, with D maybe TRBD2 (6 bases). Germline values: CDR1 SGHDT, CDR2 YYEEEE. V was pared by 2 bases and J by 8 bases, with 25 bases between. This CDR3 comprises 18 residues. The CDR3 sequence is CASSLNGYRLQGTGELFF. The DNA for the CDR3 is TGTGCCAGCAGCTTAAATGGGTACAGACTACAAGGGACTGGGGAGCTGTTTTTT. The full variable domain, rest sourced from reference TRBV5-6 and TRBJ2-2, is DAGVTQSPTHLIKTRGQQVTLRCSPKSGHDTVSWYQQALGQGPQFIFQYYEEEERQRGNFPDRFSGHQFPNYSSELNVNALLLGDSALYLCASSLNGYRLQGTGELFFGEGSRLTVL.

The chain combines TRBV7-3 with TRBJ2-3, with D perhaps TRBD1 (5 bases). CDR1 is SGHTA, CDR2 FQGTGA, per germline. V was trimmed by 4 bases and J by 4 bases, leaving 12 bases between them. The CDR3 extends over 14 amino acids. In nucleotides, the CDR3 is TGTGCCAGCAGCTCCCAGGGAATCGCAGATACGCAGTATTTT. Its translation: CASSSQGIADTQYF.